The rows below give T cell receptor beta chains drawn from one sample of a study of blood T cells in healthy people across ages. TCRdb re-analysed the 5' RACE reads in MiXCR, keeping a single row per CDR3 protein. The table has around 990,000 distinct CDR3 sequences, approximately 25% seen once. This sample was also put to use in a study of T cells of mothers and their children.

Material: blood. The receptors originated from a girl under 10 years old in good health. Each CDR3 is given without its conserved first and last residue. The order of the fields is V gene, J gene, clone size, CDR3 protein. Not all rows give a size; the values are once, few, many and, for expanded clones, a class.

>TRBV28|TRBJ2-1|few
ASSWRGGPRNEQF
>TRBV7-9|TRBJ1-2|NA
ASSLPPWGQTINYGYT
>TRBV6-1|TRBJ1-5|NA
ASSEGEGPNQPQH
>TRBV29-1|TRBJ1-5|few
SVAGGGYSNQPQH
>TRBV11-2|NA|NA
ASSLPGTDSSYEQY
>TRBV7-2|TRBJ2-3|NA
ASSSQTGTVIYTQY
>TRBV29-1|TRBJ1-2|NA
SVEVIRGRGYGYT
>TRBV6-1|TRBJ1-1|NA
ASRKTGVTEAF
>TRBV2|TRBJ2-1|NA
ASSEARRSSYNEQF
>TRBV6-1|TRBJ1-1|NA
ASSVGHTEAF
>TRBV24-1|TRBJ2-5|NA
ATSDRGETQY
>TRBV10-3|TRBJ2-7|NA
AISVSQYQGAIHEQY
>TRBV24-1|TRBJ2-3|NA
ATSDLGWDTQY
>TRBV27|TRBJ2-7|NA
ASRVGLAAIYEQY
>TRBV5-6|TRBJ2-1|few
ASSAGLAGLLNYNEQF
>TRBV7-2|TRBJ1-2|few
ASSLASRAQGYGYT
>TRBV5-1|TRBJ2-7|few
ASSFPGDRGEQY
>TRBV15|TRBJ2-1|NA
ATSKYNEQF
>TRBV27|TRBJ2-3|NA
ASSFLSSMPGGLDTQY
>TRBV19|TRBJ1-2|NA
ASGGPDRGYGYT
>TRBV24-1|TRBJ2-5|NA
ATSDLTSGVRETQY
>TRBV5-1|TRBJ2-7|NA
ASSPSLPEQY
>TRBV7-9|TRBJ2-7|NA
ASSLAQGRDYEQY
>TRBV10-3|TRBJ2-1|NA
AISELWDPYNEQF
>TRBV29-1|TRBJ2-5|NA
SVEPGKETQY
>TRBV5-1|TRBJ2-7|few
ASSWTDGGSIYEQY
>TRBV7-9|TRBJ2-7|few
ASSDGTVISYEQY
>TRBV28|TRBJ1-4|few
ASSSTREARTNEKLF
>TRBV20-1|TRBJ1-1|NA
SARDGRPEAF